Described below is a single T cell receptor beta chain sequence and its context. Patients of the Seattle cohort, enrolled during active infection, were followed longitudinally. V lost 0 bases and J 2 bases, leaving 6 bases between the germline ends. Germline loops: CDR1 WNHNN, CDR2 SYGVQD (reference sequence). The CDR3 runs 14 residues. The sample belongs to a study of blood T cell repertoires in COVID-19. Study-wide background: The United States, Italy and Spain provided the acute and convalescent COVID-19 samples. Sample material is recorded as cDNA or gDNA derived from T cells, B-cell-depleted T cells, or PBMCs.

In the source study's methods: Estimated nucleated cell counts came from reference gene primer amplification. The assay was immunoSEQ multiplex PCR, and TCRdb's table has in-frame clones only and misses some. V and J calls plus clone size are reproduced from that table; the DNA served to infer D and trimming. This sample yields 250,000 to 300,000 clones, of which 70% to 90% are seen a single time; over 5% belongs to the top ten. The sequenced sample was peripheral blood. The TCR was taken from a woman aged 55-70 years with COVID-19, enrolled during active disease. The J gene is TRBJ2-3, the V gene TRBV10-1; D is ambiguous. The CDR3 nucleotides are TGCGCCAGCAGTGAGTCGTTATCCACAGATACGCAGTATTTT. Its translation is CASSESLSTDTQYF.